This is a list of T cell receptor beta chains from one sample in a study of cytotoxic CD8 clonotypes in ibrutinib-treated CLL. Assay used: immunoSEQ multiplex PCR; TCRdb lists only in-frame clones, some missing. Of 150,000 to 200,000 clones in the sample, around nine tenths were seen once. Here the sequenced sample was PBMCs, taken at disease progression, from a patient treated with ibrutinib. Receptor source: a human donor with chronic lymphocytic leukemia. Each CDR3 is given with its conserved first and last residue. The D gene is left open where the match is weak. Part of the rows lack a size; the others show once, few, many or a class for expanded clones.

j_call	d_call	clone_size	v_call	cdr3_aa	cdr3_nt
TRBJ1-4	TRBD1	once	TRBV15	CATSRDRDRASFATNEKLFF	TGTGCCACCAGCAGAGACCGGGACAGGGCGTCCTTTGCAACTAATGAAAAACTGTTTTTT
TRBJ1-1	TRBD1	-	TRBV9	CASSEQGAATEAFF	TGTGCCAGCAGCGAGCAGGGGGCAGCCACTGAAGCTTTCTTT
TRBJ1-2	TRBD1	once	TRBV28	CASIQQGKTGGYTF	TGTGCCAGCATACAACAGGGGAAGACTGGTGGCTACACCTTC
TRBJ2-1	-	-	TRBV6-6	CASSRGMSYNEQFF	TGTGCCAGCAGTCGCGGAATGTCCTACAATGAGCAGTTCTTC
TRBJ2-2	-	many	TRBV4-3	CASSPGTTNTGELFF	TGCGCCAGCAGCCCCGGGACAACGAACACCGGGGAGCTGTTTTTT
TRBJ2-3	-	-	TRBV15	CATKSGGTDTQYF	TGTGCTACCAAGAGTGGGGGCACAGATACGCAGTATTTT
TRBJ1-1	-	-	TRBV5-6	CASSLRFANREVNTEAFF	TGTGCCAGCAGCTTGAGATTCGCCAACAGGGAAGTTAACACTGAAGCTTTCTTT
TRBJ2-5	-	-	TRBV18	CASSPSETQYF	TGTGCCAGCTCACCCTCAGAGACCCAGTACTTC
TRBJ1-1	-	-	TRBV28	CASSLVRGRTEAFF	TGTGCCAGCAGTTTAGTCAGGGGCCGGACTGAAGCTTTCTTT
TRBJ1-1	TRBD1	-	TRBV10-3	CAIRQSGQGNTEAFF	TGTGCCATCAGGCAGAGCGGACAGGGGAACACTGAAGCTTTCTTT
TRBJ2-7	TRBD1	-	TRBV4-3	CASSYRDRASYEQYF	TGCGCCAGCAGTTACCGGGACAGGGCCTCCTACGAGCAGTACTTC
TRBJ2-3	-	-	TRBV7-9	CASSLGSGGPQADTQYF	TGTGCCAGCAGCTTGGGGTCGGGGGGCCCACAAGCAGATACGCAGTATTTT
TRBJ2-2	-	-	TRBV27	CASSLTGELFF	TGTGCCAGCAGTCTCACCGGGGAGCTGTTTTTT
TRBJ2-5	-	once	TRBV9	CASSVEHQETQYF	TGTGCCAGCAGCGTAGAGCACCAAGAGACCCAGTACTTC
TRBJ2-5	TRBD1	few	TRBV30	CACSTGTGGRETQYF	TGTGCCTGCAGCACCGGGACAGGGGGCCGGGAGACCCAGTACTTC
TRBJ2-5	-	-	TRBV5-6	CASSLAGIWQQETQYF	TGTGCCAGCAGCTTGGCCGGTATTTGGCAGCAAGAGACCCAGTACTTC
TRBJ1-4	-	-	TRBV7-6	CASSLAVGSGEKLFF	TGTGCCAGCAGCTTAGCGGTTGGGAGTGGTGAAAAACTGTTTTTT
TRBJ2-5	TRBD2	-	TRBV6-4	CASSDERVLAGTSIGTQYF	TGTGCCAGCAGTGACGAAAGGGTACTAGCGGGGACCAGCATCGGGACCCAGTACTTC
TRBJ1-1	TRBD1	-	TRBV27	CASSLYSGTGVTEAFF	TGTGCCAGCAGTTTATATTCCGGGACAGGGGTAACTGAAGCTTTCTTT
TRBJ1-2	TRBD1	-	TRBV5-6	CASVPGLGQSYGYTF	TGTGCCAGCGTACCGGGATTGGGACAGTCCTATGGCTACACCTTC
TRBJ2-7	TRBD1	once	TRBV7-6	CASSSDRTGGSYEQYF	TGTGCCAGCAGCTCGGACCGAACAGGGGGATCCTACGAGCAGTACTTC
TRBJ2-7	TRBD1	-	TRBV28	CASTKQGDEQYF	TGTGCCAGCACTAAACAGGGGGACGAGCAGTACTTC
TRBJ2-7	-	-	TRBV9	CASSVGPAGEQYF	TGTGCCAGCAGCGTCGGGCCCGCTGGGGAGCAGTACTTC
TRBJ2-1	TRBD2	once	TRBV5-1	CASKLAGVGYEQFF	TGCGCCAGCAAACTAGCGGGAGTGGGCTATGAGCAGTTCTTC
TRBJ2-3	-	-	TRBV11-1	CASSPFRRTWGTDTQYF	TGTGCCAGCAGCCCATTCCGACGGACATGGGGCACAGATACGCAGTATTTT
TRBJ1-1	-	-	TRBV7-9	CASSLSRGGTEAFF	TGTGCCAGCAGCTTAAGCAGGGGTGGCACTGAAGCTTTCTTT
TRBJ1-3	TRBD1	-	TRBV28	CASRAGGSSGNTIYF	TGTGCCAGCAGAGCAGGGGGGAGCTCTGGAAACACCATATATTTT
TRBJ2-2	-	-	TRBV5-1	CASRVQGTGELFF	TGCGCCAGCAGGGTGCAGGGCACCGGGGAGCTGTTTTTT
TRBJ2-7	TRBD2	-	TRBV27	CASSYGTSGGYEQYF	TGTGCCAGCAGTTACGGGACTAGCGGGGGGTACGAGCAGTACTTC
TRBJ2-7	TRBD1	-	TRBV4-3	CASSQGAGGRSYEQYF	TGCGCCAGCAGCCAAGGGGCAGGGGGCCGATCCTACGAGCAGTACTTC
TRBJ1-1	TRBD1	-	TRBV18	CASSPRGGLEAFF	TGTGCCAGCTCACCACGAGGGGGCCTAGAGGCTTTCTTT
TRBJ2-1	TRBD2	-	TRBV15	CATSRDIAGGVNEQFF	TGTGCCACCAGCAGAGACATAGCGGGAGGGGTCAATGAGCAGTTCTTC
TRBJ2-2	-	few	TRBV6-5	CASSYSRTGELFF	TGTGCCAGCAGTTACTCCCGCACCGGGGAGCTGTTTTTT
TRBJ1-5	-	few	TRBV19	CASNTGTLEQPQHF	TGTGCCAGTAACACCGGGACACTTGAGCAGCCCCAGCATTTT
TRBJ1-4	-	-	TRBV25-1	CASSERGRREKLFF	TGTGCCAGCAGTGAAAGGGGTAGGAGGGAAAAACTGTTTTTT
TRBJ2-5	TRBD1	-	TRBV6-6	CASRDRVGETQYF	TGTGCCAGCCGGGACAGGGTAGGAGAGACCCAGTACTTC
TRBJ2-7	-	-	TRBV13	CASSSPGAGSSQQYF	TGTGCCAGCAGCTCCCCAGGGGCAGGCTCAAGTCAGCAGTACTTC
TRBJ2-3	-	-	TRBV14	CASSQFQKTDTQYF	TGTGCCAGCAGCCAGTTTCAGAAGACAGATACGCAGTATTTT
TRBJ2-3	-	-	TRBV28	CALGQTTDTQYF	TGTGCCCTAGGACAGACCACAGATACGCAGTATTTT
TRBJ2-1	TRBD2	-	TRBV5-4	CASSPSGRNNEQFF	TGTGCCAGCAGCCCCAGCGGGAGGAACAATGAGCAGTTCTTC
TRBJ1-2	TRBD1	-	TRBV18	CASSPTGELGGYTF	TGTGCCAGCTCACCGACAGGGGAGCTAGGTGGCTACACCTTC
TRBJ1-5	TRBD1	few	TRBV10-1	CASSRRDSLNQPQHF	TGCGCCAGCAGTCGCCGGGACAGTCTCAATCAGCCCCAGCATTTT
TRBJ1-5	TRBD1	-	TRBV6-5	CASRAGTGNQPQHF	TGTGCCAGCAGGGCCGGGACAGGCAATCAGCCCCAGCATTTT
TRBJ2-7	-	-	TRBV7-8	CASSLRGGHEQYF	TGTGCCAGCAGCTTACGGGGCGGACACGAGCAGTACTTC
TRBJ1-3	-	-	TRBV4-1	CASSQGAAGSAGNTIYF	TGCGCCAGCAGCCAAGGAGCAGCAGGGTCAGCGGGAAACACCATATATTTT